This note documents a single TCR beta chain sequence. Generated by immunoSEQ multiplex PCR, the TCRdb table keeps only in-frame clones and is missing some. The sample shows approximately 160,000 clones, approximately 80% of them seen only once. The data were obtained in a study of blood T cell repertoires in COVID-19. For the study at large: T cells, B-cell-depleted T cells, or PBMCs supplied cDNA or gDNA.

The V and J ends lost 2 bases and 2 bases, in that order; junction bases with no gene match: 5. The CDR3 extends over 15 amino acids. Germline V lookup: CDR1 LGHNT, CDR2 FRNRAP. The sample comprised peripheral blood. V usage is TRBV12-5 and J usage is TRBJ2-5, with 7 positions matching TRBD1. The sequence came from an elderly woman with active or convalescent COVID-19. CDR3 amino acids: CASGLSGTAQETQYF. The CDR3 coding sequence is TGTGCTAGTGGTTTGTCCGGGACAGCTCAAGAGACCCAGTACTTC.